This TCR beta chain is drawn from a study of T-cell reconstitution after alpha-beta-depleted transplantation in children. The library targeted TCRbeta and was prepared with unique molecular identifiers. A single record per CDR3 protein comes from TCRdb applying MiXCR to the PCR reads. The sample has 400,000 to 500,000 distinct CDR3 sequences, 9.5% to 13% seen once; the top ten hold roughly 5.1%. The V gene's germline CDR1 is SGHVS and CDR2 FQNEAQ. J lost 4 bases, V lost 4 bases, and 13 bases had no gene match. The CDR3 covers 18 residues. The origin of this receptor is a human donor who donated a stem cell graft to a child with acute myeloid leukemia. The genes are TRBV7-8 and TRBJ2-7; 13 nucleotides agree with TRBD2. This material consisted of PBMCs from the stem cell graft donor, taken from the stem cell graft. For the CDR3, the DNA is TGTGCCAGCAGCTCCCAGCGGACTAGCGGGAGAAAATCGTACGAGCAGTACTTC. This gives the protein CASSSQRTSGRKSYEQYF.